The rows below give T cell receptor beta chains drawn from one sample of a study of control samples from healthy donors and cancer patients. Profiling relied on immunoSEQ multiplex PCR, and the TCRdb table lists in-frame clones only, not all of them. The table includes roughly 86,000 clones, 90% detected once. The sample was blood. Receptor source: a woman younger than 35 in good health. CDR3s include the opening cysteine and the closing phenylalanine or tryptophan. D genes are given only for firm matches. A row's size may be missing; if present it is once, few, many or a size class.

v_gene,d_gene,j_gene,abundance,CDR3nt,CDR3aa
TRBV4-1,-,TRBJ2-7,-,TGCGCCAGCAGCCAAGACCCTCCGGCCGGGGAAAGGGTAGACGAGCAGTACTTC,CASSQDPPAGERVDEQYF
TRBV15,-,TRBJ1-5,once,TGTGCCACCAGCAGAGATCGGGGGCAAGGGAGCAATCAGCCCCAGCATTTT,CATSRDRGQGSNQPQHF
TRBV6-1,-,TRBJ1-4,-,TGTGCCAGCAGTGAATACAGGGTGTCACTGTTTTTT,CASSEYRVSLFF
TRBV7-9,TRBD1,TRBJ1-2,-,TGTGCCAGCAGCTTAATGACAGGGGGTTTTGATGGCTACACCTTC,CASSLMTGGFDGYTF
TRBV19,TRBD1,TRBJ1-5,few,TGTGCCAGTAGTTTTGGTGGCAGGGGGTGGAATCAGCCCCAGCATTTT,CASSFGGRGWNQPQHF
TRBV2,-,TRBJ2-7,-,TGTGCCAGCAGTGAATTCTGGGGGCAAACCTACGAGCAGTACTTC,CASSEFWGQTYEQYF
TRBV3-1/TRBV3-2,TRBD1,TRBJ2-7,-,TGTGCCAGCAGCCAAGATACCCCGACAGGGGGCCTATGGTCCGAGCAGTACTTC,CASSQDTPTGGLWSEQYF
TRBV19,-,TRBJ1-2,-,TGTGCCAGTAAAAGGGCAGGGGAGACTAACTATGGCTACACCTTC,CASKRAGETNYGYTF
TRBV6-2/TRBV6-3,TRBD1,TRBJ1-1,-,TGTGCCAGCAGCCTCCGGGACAGGAACACTGAAGCTTTCTTT,CASSLRDRNTEAFF
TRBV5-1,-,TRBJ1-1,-,TGCGCCAGCAGCTTACAGCCTATGAACACTGAAGCTTTCTTT,CASSLQPMNTEAFF
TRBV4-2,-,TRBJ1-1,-,TGTGCCAGCAGCCAAGATGTGTGGGTAACTGAAGCTTTCTTT,CASSQDVWVTEAFF
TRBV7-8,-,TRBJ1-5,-,TGTGCCAGCAGCTCCTCACCTATTTCCAATCAGCCCCAGCATTTT,CASSSSPISNQPQHF
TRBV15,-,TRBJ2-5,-,TGTGCCACCAGCAGAGATTTGGAGACCCAGTACTTC,CATSRDLETQYF
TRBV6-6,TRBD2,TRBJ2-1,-,TGTGCCAGCAGTCGGACTAGCGGGGAGAGCTCCTACAATGAGCAGTTCTTC,CASSRTSGESSYNEQFF
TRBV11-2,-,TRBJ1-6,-,TGTGCCAGCACCCGGACACGGGACCCCTCACCCCTCCACTTT,CASTRTRDPSPLHF
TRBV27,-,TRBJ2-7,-,TGTGCCAGCAGTGCCCGACCCTCCTACGAGCAGTACTTC,CASSARPSYEQYF
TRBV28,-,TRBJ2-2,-,TGTGCCAGCAGTTTGCAGGGCAGGAGCGGGGAGCTGTTTTTT,CASSLQGRSGELFF
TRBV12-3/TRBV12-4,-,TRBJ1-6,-,TGTGCCAGCAGTTTGACGGGTAATTCACCCCTCCACTTT,CASSLTGNSPLHF
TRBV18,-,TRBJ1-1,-,TGTGCCAGCTCACCAATGGGACGGACGAACACTGAAGCTTTCTTT,CASSPMGRTNTEAFF